The entry that follows covers one T cell receptor beta chain sequence. Its antigen is not known. The CDR3 covers 13 residues. The V gene lost 10 bases and the J gene lost 3 bases, with 14 bases spanning the gap. Germline V lookup: CDR1 MNHNS, CDR2 SASEGT. This entry belongs to a study of blood T cells in healthy people across ages. Study-level points and caveats: Because donor CMV status was unknown, expanded clonotype changes were possibly confounded. Compared with aged donors, long-lived donors showed fewer expanded clones, suggesting selection. With naive T cell percentage, TCR beta diversity showed a strong correlation.

Donors ranged from about 6 to 90 years old and were healthy Caucasians in Russia. Combining a sample-barcoded 5' primer with a J-beta primer mix, a second PCR ran for about 6 to 11 cycles. TCRdb fed the 5' RACE reads into MiXCR, producing one record per CDR3 protein. The data show more than 650,000 distinct CDR3 sequences, with about a fifth seen just once and around a fifth held by the top ten. Sequences were obtained from blood. The clonotype was recovered from a man aged 65-85 years in good health. The V gene is TRBV6-1, the J gene TRBJ2-3; possibly TRBD1 or TRBD2 for D (6 bases each). The CDR3 protein is CAILKGGTDTQYF. The CDR3, as DNA: TGTGCCATACTGAAGGGGGGAACAGATACGCAGTATTTT.